The 23 T cell receptor beta chains presented below share a single source sample, sequenced in a study of T-cell memory formation after mild COVID-19. TCRdb re-analysed the 5' RACE reads in MiXCR, keeping a single row per CDR3 protein. In the table there are under 300,000 distinct CDR3 sequences, roughly 15% of which are singletons. Sequenced material: PBMCs or a T cell subset sorted from them (not recorded which). The source is a man aged 18-30 years who had mild COVID-19 (a few samples of this study predate the infection). Cell type and time point are not known.

This clonotype was counted a single time. This chain joins TRBV28 and TRBJ1-4; no reliable D call. The V end lost 3 bases, the J end lost 8 bases, and 19 bases lay between the germline ends. Germline lookup yields CDR1 MDHEN and CDR2 SYDVKM. The CDR3 has 16 residues. In nucleotides, the CDR3 is TGTGCCAGCAGTTTCGGAACGGGCAGGAGACTAGAAAAACTGTTTTTT. It encodes CASSFGTGRRLEKLFF.

This chain uses TRBV28 with TRBJ1-2; TRBD1 matches 9 bases. The germline V gene encodes CDR1 MDHEN and CDR2 SYDVKM. The CDR3 contains 13 residues. Trimming cost V 10 bases and J 3 bases; bases outside gene matches: 6. In DNA, the CDR3 is TGTGCCACCAAACAGGGGGCTGACTATGGCTACACCTTC. It encodes CATKQGADYGYTF.

The chain links TRBV2 to TRBJ1-1; tentative D call: TRBD1 (5 bases). The V and J ends lost 1 base and 9 bases respectively, with 15 bases between them. Germline CDR1 and CDR2: SNHLY and FYNNEI. This CDR3 spans 14 amino acids. CDR3: CASSEDRPKPQAFF. In DNA form, the CDR3 reads TGTGCCAGCAGTGAAGACAGGCCAAAGCCCCAAGCTTTCTTT.

This clonotype was detected only a few times. The genes are TRBV24-1 and TRBJ2-3; 9 bases are a match to TRBD2. CDR1 and CDR2 from the germline V gene are KGHDR and SFDVKD. With V trimmed by 5 bases and J by 3 bases, 5 bases remained unmatched. This CDR3 contains 15 residues. The CDR3: CATSVMAGGTDTQYF. The CDR3 DNA is TGTGCCACCAGTGTAATGGCGGGGGGGACAGATACGCAGTATTTT.

This clonotype was seen at least ten times. This rearrangement joins TRBV4-3 to TRBJ2-1; 7 bases fit TRBD1. This CDR3 region has 17 residues. The V and J ends lost 0 bases and 2 bases, in that order; junction bases with no gene match: 7. Germline-derived CDR1 and CDR2 are LGHNA and YSLEER. CDR3 sequence reads: CASSQDLIQGPYNEQFF. The CDR3 nucleotides are TGCGCCAGCAGCCAAGATCTTATACAGGGGCCCTACAATGAGCAGTTCTTC.

The V gene is TRBV6-5, the J gene TRBJ2-3; the D is unclear. With 6 bases removed from V and 0 bases from J, the gap between germline ends came to 10 bases. Germline loops: CDR1 MNHEY, CDR2 SVGAGI. The CDR3 loop spans 14 amino acids. The CDR3 nucleotides read TGTGCCAGCAGGAACGGGCTGAGCACAGATACGCAGTATTTT. It is translated as CASRNGLSTDTQYF.

The rearrangement uses TRBV23-1 and TRBJ2-2; D remains unclear. TRBV23-1 carries the ORF label, with uncertain function. The CDR3 has 18 residues. V was clipped by 4 bases and J by 4 bases, with 22 bases between them. The CDR3 DNA follows: TGCGCCAGCAGTCGGATGCGGAGTCGGTCCTACACCACCGGGGAGCTGTTTTTT. Translating gives CASSRMRSRSYTTGELFF.

In its sample, this clonotype was seen a few times. V is TRBV20-1 and J is TRBJ1-1; D perhaps matches TRBD1 (6 bases). V gave up 0 bases and J gave up 7 bases, with 15 bases separating them. The CDR3 has 14 amino acids. Germline CDR1 reads DFQATT; CDR2 reads SNEGSKA (reference sequence). DNA of the CDR3: TGCAGTGCTAGAGATCCCCGGGGGCAAGATGAAGCTTTCTTT. Its translation: CSARDPRGQDEAFF.

This clonotype appeared a few times. This chain links TRBV12-5 with TRBJ1-2; 11 bases fit TRBD1. Looked up from germline, CDR1 is LGHNT and CDR2 is FRNRAP. The CDR3 sequence is 14 residues long. Unmatched junction bases numbered 3, after V lost 6 bases and J lost 3 bases. The CDR3 sequence is CASGRTGGDYGYTF. DNA of the CDR3: TGTGCTAGTGGACGGACAGGGGGCGACTATGGCTACACCTTC.

The genes are TRBV29-1 and TRBJ1-1; 8 nucleotides align to TRBD1. CDR3 length: 15 amino acids. The trim removed 8 bases at V and 4 bases at J, leaving 15 bases unmatched. Per germline, CDR1 SQVTM and CDR2 ANQGSEA. The CDR3 region is CSTQDREWEGTEAFF. The CDR3 nucleotides read TGCAGCACCCAGGACAGGGAGTGGGAGGGCACTGAAGCTTTCTTT.

The rearrangement links TRBV11-2 to TRBJ1-2; D uncertain. Trimming stripped 5 bases from V and 8 bases from J, with 9 bases between. There are 11 residues in the CDR3. Germline lookup yields CDR1 SGHAT and CDR2 FQNNGV. CDR3 amino acids: CASSMGKGYTF. The CDR3 nucleotides read TGTGCCAGCAGCATGGGGAAAGGCTACACCTTC.

The chain couples TRBV30 to TRBJ2-3, with 8 bases that match TRBD2. CDR1 GTSNPN and CDR2 SVGIG come from the germline V gene (reference sequence). The ends lost 6 bases at V and 4 bases at J; junction bases unmatched: 6. This CDR3 has 13 amino acids. CDR3 nucleotides: TGTGCCTGTTCCGGGGGGGCCGCAGATACGCAGTATTTT. Its protein is CACSGGAADTQYF.

This clonotype was counted a few times. Its ends do not fully match the called genes, so a read error is possible. The chain links TRBV6-6 to TRBJ2-1, with 12 nucleotides matching TRBD2. The CDR3 has 12 residues. The germline gives CDR1 MNHNY, CDR2 SVGAGI (reference sequence). This chain's CDR3 is CASTRTSGALNF. CDR3 in DNA: TGTGCCAGCACCAGGACTAGCGGGGCCCTTAACTTC.

The chain couples TRBV6-5 to TRBJ1-2; D is possibly TRBD1 (6 bases). The CDR3 has 14 residues. The ends were cut back, 1 base at V and 8 bases at J, with 14 bases in the middle. Germline V gene data show CDR1 as MNHEY and CDR2 as SVGAGI. CDR3 in amino acids: CASSYYGRGEGYTF. The CDR3 DNA is TGTGCCAGCAGTTACTACGGCAGGGGTGAGGGCTACACCTTC.

This clonotype was observed a few times. V and J are TRBV4-1 and TRBJ2-5, with 7 bases fitting TRBD2. Germline assignment: CDR1 MGHRA and CDR2 YSYEKL. Losses at the gene ends were 0 bases for V and 4 bases for J; bases not matched to a gene: 11. The CDR3 covers 17 residues. The CDR3 protein is CASSQEGAGLGVETQYF. CDR3 sequence (DNA): TGCGCCAGCAGCCAAGAAGGTGCAGGACTAGGTGTAGAGACCCAGTACTTC.

The chain links TRBV2 to TRBJ2-3; either TRBD1 or TRBD2 may fit D (5 bases each). In germline, CDR1 is SNHLY, CDR2 FYNNEI. The ends were cut back, 4 bases at V and 2 bases at J, with 7 bases in the middle. The length of the CDR3 is 13 residues. The CDR3 nucleotides are TGTGCCAGCAGTGCCGGGACCACAGATACGCAGTATTTT. It is translated as CASSAGTTDTQYF. Full variable domain (rest looked up from reference TRBV2 and TRBJ2-3): EPEVTQTPSHQVTQMGQEVILRCVPISNHLYFYWYRQILGQKVEFLVSFYNNEISEKSEIFDDQFSVERPDGSNFTLKIRSTKLEDSAMYFCASSAGTTDTQYFGPGTRLTVL.

The chain joins TRBV12-3 or TRBV12-4 to TRBJ2-7, with a weak D call TRBD1 (5 bases). V gave up 4 bases and J gave up 6 bases, with 19 bases separating them. CDR3 length: 15 residues. DNA for the CDR3: TGTGCCAGCAGTTCGGACGGACACCCCGGGCGCGAGCAGTACGTC. It translates to CASSSDGHPGREQYV.

This clonotype was detected only a few times. The rearrangement joins TRBV3-1 to TRBJ1-6; the D gene is possibly TRBD1 (5 bases). This CDR3 is 13 amino acids long. V was pared by 4 bases and J by 10 bases, with 11 bases between. Per germline, CDR1 LGHDT and CDR2 YNNKEL (reference sequence). The CDR3 reads CASSPAGRSPLHF. The DNA for the CDR3 is TGTGCCAGCAGCCCCGCAGGGCGGTCACCCCTCCACTTT.

This clonotype was detected only a few times. V and J are TRBV20-1 and TRBJ1-2, with TRBD1 identical over 7 bases. The CDR3 is 15 residues long. Germline V lookup: CDR1 DFQATT, CDR2 SNEGSKA (reference sequence). V lost 0 bases to trimming and J lost 5 bases; unmatched junction nucleotides: 9. As DNA, the CDR3 is TGCAGTGCTAGAGATCTACGAGACAGGGCGTATGGCTACACCTTC. Its translation: CSARDLRDRAYGYTF.

The rearrangement joins TRBV7-2 to TRBJ2-3, with TRBD1 as a possible D gene (6 bases). CDR1 and CDR2 from the germline V gene are SGHTA and FQGNSA. V was trimmed by 5 bases and J by 2 bases, leaving 14 bases between them. The CDR3 is made up of 15 amino acids. CDR3 region: CASSPQGYPTDTQYF. The CDR3 DNA reads as TGTGCCAGCAGCCCACAGGGCTACCCCACAGATACGCAGTATTTT. Using reference TRBV7-2 and TRBJ2-3 for the parts outside the CDR3, the full variable domain is GAGVSQSPSNKVTEKGKDVELRCDPISGHTALYWYRQSLGQGLEFLIYFQGNSAPDKSGLPSDRFSAERTGGSVSTLTIQRTQQEDSAVYLCASSPQGYPTDTQYFGPGTRLTVL.

The chain links TRBV6-5 to TRBJ2-3; TRBD2 might be the D (5 bases). Trimming shortened V by 4 bases and J by 4 bases, and 12 bases separated the two germline ends. This CDR3 region has 14 residues. Per the germline V gene, CDR1 is MNHEY and CDR2 is SVGAGI. The CDR3 nucleotides read TGTGCCAGCAGTTCCCGGGGTCGGTCAGATACGCAGTATTTT. This gives the protein CASSSRGRSDTQYF.

The sample holds many counts of this clonotype. The chain uses TRBV5-6 and TRBJ1-1, with D tentatively TRBD1 (5 bases). This CDR3 spans 16 amino acids. V shed 4 bases and J shed 8 bases, with 24 bases lying between them. Germline V gene lookup returns CDR1 SGHDT and CDR2 YYEEEE. The CDR3 region is CASSPWPAGQTFEAFF. CDR3 sequence (DNA): TGTGCCAGCAGCCCTTGGCCGGCAGGGCAGACTTTCGAAGCTTTCTTT.

The CDR3 DNA follows: TGTGCCAGCAGCTTTTTGGGGGCGTCAAATCAGCCCCAGCATTTT. This translates into CASSFLGASNQPQHF. This chain links TRBV7-8 with TRBJ1-5, with TRBD1 as a possible D gene (6 bases). The length of the CDR3 is 15 residues. CDR1 is SGHVS and CDR2 is FQNEAQ in the germline V gene. Between the trimmed V and J ends, which lost 3 bases and 4 bases, there was a span of 13 bases.